Presented here are 19 T cell receptor beta chains from one specimen sequenced in a study of cytomegalovirus exposure and HLA in healthy donors. The primer mix had 60 Vbeta and 13 Jbeta primers. Clones were sequenced by immunoSEQ multiplex PCR, and TCRdb holds only the in-frame ones, with some missing. The sample consists of 200,000 or so clones, approximately 85% of them appearing once. Sequencing input: PBMCs. The receptors derive from a woman aged 45-59 years in good health and CMV-seropositive.

The chain is built from TRBV13 and TRBJ2-7, with D perhaps TRBD1 (5 bases). With 0 bases removed from V and 0 bases from J, the gap between germline ends came to 12 bases. The CDR3 totals 16 residues. Germline V lookup: CDR1 PRHDT, CDR2 FYEKMQ (reference sequence). The CDR3 sequence: CASSLGAGHSSYEQYF. The CDR3 bases are TGTGCCAGCAGCTTAGGCGCTGGACACAGCTCCTACGAGCAGTACTTC.

V usage is TRBV14 and J usage is TRBJ1-2, with D unclear. The germline CDR1 and CDR2 sequences are SGHDN and FVKESK. The ends were cut back, 1 base at V and 1 base at J, with 7 bases in the middle. There are 14 residues in the CDR3. CDR3 residues: CASSQGSYNYGYTF. The CDR3 coding sequence is TGTGCCAGCAGCCAAGGATCCTATAACTATGGCTACACCTTC.

V and J are TRBV5-1 and TRBJ2-1; TRBD2 aligns across 13 bases. Germline assignment: CDR1 SGHRS and CDR2 YFSETQ. CDR3 length: 16 amino acids. Trimming took 3 bases from V and 7 from J; bases not matched to a gene: 7. The DNA for the CDR3 is TGCGCCAGCAGCTCCGGGACTAGCGGGGTGGGGAATGAGCAGTTCTTC. Translating gives CASSSGTSGVGNEQFF.

V and J are TRBV5-1 and TRBJ2-7; 7 positions agree with TRBD1. The germline gives CDR1 SGHRS, CDR2 YFSETQ. The CDR3 sequence is 14 residues long. With V trimmed by 1 base and J by 3 bases, 4 bases remained unmatched. The CDR3 sequence: CASSLSPGGYEQYF. CDR3 bases: TGCGCCAGCAGCTTGTCGCCAGGGGGCTACGAGCAGTACTTC. The complete variable domain, with remaining parts taken from reference TRBV5-1 and TRBJ2-7, reads KAGVTQTPRYLIKTRGQQVTLSCSPISGHRSVSWYQQTPGQGLQFLFEYFSETQRNKGNFPGRFSGRQFSNSRSEMNVSTLELGDSALYLCASSLSPGGYEQYFGPGTRLTVT.

V and J are TRBV20-1 and TRBJ1-1; D is perhaps TRBD1 (6 bases). Germline V lookup: CDR1 DFQATT, CDR2 SNEGSKA (reference sequence). V was clipped by 3 bases and J by 11 bases, with 10 bases between them. The CDR3 covers 10 residues. The CDR3 is CSASGQKAFF. Written as DNA, the CDR3 is TGCAGTGCTAGCGGACAGAAGGCTTTCTTT.

V usage is TRBV5-6 and J usage is TRBJ2-5, with 7 positions matching TRBD2. V shed 4 bases and J 7 bases; nucleotides not matched to a gene: 7. Germline V gives CDR1 SGHDT, CDR2 YYEEEE. This CDR3 spans 13 amino acids. The CDR3 spells CASSLRGVGTQYF. As DNA, the CDR3 is TGTGCCAGCAGCCTCCGGGGGGTAGGGACCCAGTACTTC. The full variable domain, its missing parts supplied by reference TRBV5-6 and TRBJ2-5, is DAGVTQSPTHLIKTRGQQVTLRCSPKSGHDTVSWYQQALGQGPQFIFQYYEEEERQRGNFPDRFSGHQFPNYSSELNVNALLLGDSALYLCASSLRGVGTQYFGPGTRLLVL.

In the case of this clone: Within the sample, other DNA sequences also encode this same CDR3. V is TRBV7-9 and J is TRBJ1-4; TRBD1 matches at 9 bases. The CDR3 loop spans 14 amino acids. Germline CDR1 is SEHNR and CDR2 is FQNEAQ (reference sequence). J was trimmed by 7 bases and V by 5 bases; bases with no gene match: 5. The CDR3: CASSQGQGSEKLFF. DNA for the CDR3: TGTGCCAGCAGCCAGGGACAGGGAAGTGAAAAACTGTTTTTT.

This chain joins TRBV4-3 and TRBJ1-2; unclear D gene. Trimming removed 1 base from V and 4 bases from J, with 10 bases in between. There are 14 residues in the CDR3. Germline V lookup: CDR1 LGHNA, CDR2 YSLEER. This CDR3 is CASSQGGVAYGYTF. The CDR3 coding sequence is TGCGCCAGCAGCCAAGGAGGCGTAGCCTATGGCTACACCTTC.

The chain uses TRBV28 and TRBJ1-2; 8 bases are shared with TRBD1. The CDR3 sequence is 17 residues long. The germline V gene encodes CDR1 MDHEN and CDR2 SYDVKM. The V and J ends lost 6 bases and 4 bases, in that order; junction bases with no gene match: 16. Written as DNA, the CDR3 is TGTGCCAGCAGAGGGGGTTTAGGGAACAGGGGGTTCTATGGCTACACCTTC. It specifies CASRGGLGNRGFYGYTF.

The chain links TRBV5-1 to TRBJ2-3; D unclear. The germline V gene encodes CDR1 SGHRS and CDR2 YFSETQ. The CDR3 consists of 15 residues. V lost 0 bases, J lost 0 bases, and 8 bases lay in between. DNA for the CDR3: TGCGCCAGCAGCTTGGTTGCTACTAGCACAGATACGCAGTATTTT. Its protein is CASSLVATSTDTQYF.

The chain has TRBV2 and TRBJ1-5; D gene unclear. Germline assignment: CDR1 SNHLY and CDR2 FYNNEI. The CDR3 is made up of 14 amino acids. V lost 6 bases to trimming and J lost 3 bases, with 12 bases between them. The CDR3 loop reads CASRSGPPNQPQHF. The CDR3 DNA sequence: TGTGCCAGCAGGAGCGGGCCCCCCAATCAGCCCCAGCATTTT.

The chain is built from TRBV11-2 and TRBJ2-5; perhaps TRBD2 as D (5 bases). The germline V gene encodes CDR1 SGHAT and CDR2 FQNNGV. This CDR3 has 16 amino acids. Between the trimmed V and J ends, which lost 5 bases and 1 base, there was a span of 17 bases. The CDR3 reads CASSLNMGALQETQYF. CDR3 DNA sequence: TGTGCCAGCAGCCTCAATATGGGAGCTCTCCAAGAGACCCAGTACTTC.

DNA for the CDR3: TGTGCCAGCTCGGGAGGGGCGTATAATTCACCCCTCCACTTT. Encoded protein: CASSGGAYNSPLHF. The chain recombines TRBV2 with TRBJ1-6; D possibly corresponds to TRBD1 (5 bases). Germline-derived CDR1 and CDR2 are SNHLY and FYNNEI. Trimming took off 8 bases at V and 4 bases at J, with 12 bases between the two ends. The CDR3 contains 14 residues.

Details on this clone: Relative to the germline gene, one junction end is altered; a read error may explain this. The V gene is TRBV7-2, the J gene TRBJ2-7, with 10 bases lining up with TRBD2. Germline V CDR1 and CDR2: SGHTA, FQGNSA. This CDR3 region has 17 residues. Written as DNA, the CDR3 is TGTGCCAGCACCGCTTTCGTCCTAGCGGGGGCCCGGGACGAGCAGCACTTC. Protein product: CASTAFVLAGARDEQHF.

This chain joins TRBV2 and TRBJ1-1; a possible D gene is TRBD1 (6 bases). CDR1 is SNHLY, CDR2 FYNNEI, per germline. V lost 11 bases, J lost 1 base, and 8 bases lay in between. This CDR3 comprises 11 residues. CDR3 in DNA: TGTGCCGTACAGGGGAACACTGAAGCTTTCTTT. It codes for CAVQGNTEAFF.

This clone was picked up one time. The rearrangement links TRBV29-1 to TRBJ1-3; no reliable D call. Germline CDR1 reads SQVTM; CDR2 reads ANQGSEA. This CDR3 is 16 amino acids long. V lost 0 bases to trimming and J lost 0 bases, with 12 bases between them. The CDR3 loop reads CSVEDRRQSSGNTIYF. For the CDR3, the DNA is TGCAGCGTTGAAGATCGAAGACAAAGCTCTGGAAACACCATATATTTT.

This chain joins TRBV2 and TRBJ2-7; D possibly corresponds to TRBD2 (5 bases). The CDR3 length is 14 residues. The ends were cut back, 2 bases at V and 4 bases at J, with 12 bases in the middle. Germline V CDR1 and CDR2: SNHLY, FYNNEI. CDR3 region: CASSERGITYEQYF. The DNA for the CDR3 is TGTGCCAGCAGTGAACGAGGGATTACTTACGAGCAGTACTTC.

This chain joins TRBV28 and TRBJ2-7, with a weak D call TRBD2 (6 bases). Per the germline V gene, CDR1 is MDHEN and CDR2 is SYDVKM. This CDR3 contains 14 residues. V dropped 6 bases and J dropped 1 base, with 13 bases sitting between them. The DNA for the CDR3 is TGTGCCAGCAGCCAGGCGGGGAGATCCTACGAGCAGTACTTC. It yields the protein CASSQAGRSYEQYF.

A word on this clone: This is likely an artifact of a read error, given a far larger clone one base away. This CDR3 is also generated by other DNA sequences in the sample. The CDR3 bases are TGTGCCAGCAGCCAGACTAGCTCCACAGATACGCAGTATTTT. Its translation: CASSQTSSTDTQYF. The chain joins TRBV5-4 to TRBJ2-3; 7 nucleotides match TRBD2. This CDR3 has 14 amino acids. With V trimmed by 4 bases and J by 2 bases, 4 bases remained unmatched. The germline gives CDR1 SGHNT, CDR2 YYREEE (reference sequence). Full variable domain (rest looked up from reference TRBV5-4 and TRBJ2-3): ETGVTQSPTHLIKTRGQQVTLRCSSQSGHNTVSWYQQALGQGPQFIFQYYREEENGRGNFPPRFSGLQFPNYSSELNVNALELDDSALYLCASSQTSSTDTQYFGPGTRLTVL.